Listed below are T cell receptor beta chains from one sample, sequenced in a study of response to subunit inactivated influenza vaccine. Using its own MiXCR run on the RT-PCR reads, TCRdb lists one record per CDR3 protein. The sample shows 500,000 to 550,000 distinct CDR3 sequences, 6.5% to 8% of them seen only once. The sequencing here drew on PBMCs from blood, taken less than 30 months after vaccination. The receptors derive from a man aged 45 to 75 who received an inactivated influenza vaccine. CDR3s include the opening cysteine and the closing phenylalanine or tryptophan. Each record gives: D gene, clone size, J gene, V gene, CDR3 protein. The D gene is left open where the match is weak. Size is omitted from some rows. Given values are once, few, many or a class for expanded clones.

>TRBD1|few|TRBJ2-3|TRBV12-3/TRBV12-4
CASSTGGKDTQYF
>TRBD2|few|TRBJ2-7|TRBV3-1
CASSQGLAVGNEQYF
>TRBD1|few|TRBJ1-5|TRBV6-1
CASRPDRGGQPQHF
>TRBD1|few|TRBJ2-5|TRBV20-1
CSAKTTGKETQYF
>TRBD1|many|TRBJ1-2|TRBV20-1
CSAPQGVSYTF
>TRBD2|few|TRBJ2-7|TRBV20-1
CSASYGGSGYEQYF
>-|many|TRBJ2-2|TRBV10-3
CAISEENTGELFF
>-|many|TRBJ1-1|TRBV12-3/TRBV12-4
CASSFGRQNTEAFF
>TRBD2|few|TRBJ2-5|TRBV7-2
CASGTSGGAGETQYF
>-|-|TRBJ1-6|TRBV11-2
CASSLGTNSPLHF
>-|-|TRBJ2-7|TRBV20-1
CSARDPLTYEQYF
>-|-|TRBJ1-1|TRBV14
CASSQVGHLGWGNTEAFF
>-|many|TRBJ2-7|TRBV9
CASSPHGDEQYF
>-|-|TRBJ1-1|TRBV15
CATSRDMGGEAFF
>-|many|TRBJ1-1|TRBV7-9
CASSSPLGAEAFF
>TRBD2|many|TRBJ2-7|TRBV6-1
CASIRGGSNEQYF
>-|many|TRBJ2-3|TRBV10-3
CAIEAGFATLPDTQYF
>TRBD2|many|TRBJ2-7|TRBV4-1
CASSPVAGGSHYEQYF
>TRBD1|many|TRBJ1-6|TRBV10-3
CAISDGRGNSPLHF
>-|few|TRBJ1-3|TRBV14
CASSDADGVDSGNTIYF
>TRBD1|-|TRBJ2-6|TRBV5-1
CASRTGSSSGANVLTF
>TRBD1|-|TRBJ1-6|TRBV7-2
CASSLLSRGDSPLHF
>-|few|TRBJ2-1|TRBV4-2
CASSQRTAYNEQFF
>-|few|TRBJ1-5|TRBV12-3/TRBV12-4
CASSLDNGSNQPQHF
>-|few|TRBJ2-1|TRBV5-5
CASSSPGSRYNEQFF
>-|-|TRBJ2-5|TRBV28
CARHTQETQYF
>-|many|TRBJ2-3|TRBV5-1
CASSQYYLPGHFTDTQYF
>-|few|TRBJ1-6|TRBV12-3/TRBV12-4
CASSLRGTSGISPLHF
>-|few|TRBJ1-2|TRBV12-3/TRBV12-4
CASGGGFLYGYTF
>-|many|TRBJ2-5|TRBV28
CASSFFGGQETQYF
>-|-|TRBJ2-2|TRBV6-5
CASSYWGAGTGELFF
>TRBD2|many|TRBJ2-1|TRBV6-1
CASVLTSGGAYEQFF
>-|few|TRBJ2-3|TRBV2
CASSQSLTDTQYF
>-|few|TRBJ1-1|TRBV9
CASSVASGNTEAFF
>TRBD2|many|TRBJ2-3|TRBV4-1
CASSQGPSGGTDTQYF
>TRBD1|few|TRBJ2-1|TRBV28
CASSPDRGSHNEQFF
>TRBD1|-|TRBJ1-2|TRBV20-1
CSASRGGYGYTF
>TRBD1|-|TRBJ1-5|TRBV7-9
CASSFGQGPDQPQHF
>-|few|TRBJ1-1|TRBV6-5
CASSFLGEANTEAFF
>-|many|TRBJ1-2|TRBV12-3/TRBV12-4
CASTTSANYGYTF
>TRBD2|many|TRBJ2-2|TRBV20-1
CSARPGLAKYTGELFF
>-|many|TRBJ2-1|TRBV5-1
CASSLTVGKTNNEQFF
>-|-|TRBJ2-1|TRBV2
CASRALSFDNEQFF
>TRBD1|few|TRBJ2-7|TRBV19
CASSLDRVSLYEQYF
>TRBD2|few|TRBJ2-1|TRBV20-1
CSARLAENYNEQFF
>-|few|TRBJ2-1|TRBV9
CASSKVHPEQFF
>TRBD2|few|TRBJ2-7|TRBV28
CASSSSGSHEQYF
>-|few|TRBJ2-7|TRBV20-1
CSAGANYEQYF
>-|few|TRBJ2-7|TRBV6-2/TRBV6-3
CASNDRGPGGKQYF
>-|once|TRBJ2-3|TRBV4-2
CASSQPRTSTDTQYF
>-|few|TRBJ2-7|TRBV21-1
CASSSRDPMREQYF
>-|-|TRBJ1-5|TRBV21-1
CASRGGQGANSNQPQHF